Sequencing of this T cell receptor (beta chain) was carried out in a study of CD8+CD57+ T cells in acquired aplastic anemia. Overall study results and limits: Patients shared about 30 CD8+ CDR3 sequences with controls. A significant difference in CD8+ Simpson's diversity between patients and controls was not found.

Genomic DNA, serving as template, underwent TCR beta VDJ and CDR3 profiling. TCRdb re-called the reads with MiXCR, one entry per CDR3 protein. The sample lists about 160,000 distinct CDR3 sequences, around 47% seen once, with about 2.9% in the top ten. Turning to this clonotype: The antigen remains unidentified.

By flow cytometry, patients selected for sequencing had shown an expansion of CD8+CD57+ cells. Diagnosis of severe acquired aplastic anemia applied to all patients. Blood sampling was performed on the patients, and none of them had received therapy by then. This CDR3 is 15 amino acids long. V shed 5 bases, J shed 4 bases, and the junction held 12 bases outside the gene matches. From germline, CDR1 is DFQATT and CDR2 SNEGSKA (reference sequence). Sequenced input: sorted CD4+, CD8+, or CD8+CD57+ T cells (not recorded which) from PBMCs. The clonotype was recovered from a human donor with aplastic anemia. This rearrangement joins TRBV20-1 to TRBJ2-7; 9 nucleotides align to TRBD1. The CDR3 DNA is TGCAGTGCTCCAAGCGCCGGGACAGGGAATTACGAGCAGTACTTC. Amino acid sequence: CSAPSAGTGNYEQYF.